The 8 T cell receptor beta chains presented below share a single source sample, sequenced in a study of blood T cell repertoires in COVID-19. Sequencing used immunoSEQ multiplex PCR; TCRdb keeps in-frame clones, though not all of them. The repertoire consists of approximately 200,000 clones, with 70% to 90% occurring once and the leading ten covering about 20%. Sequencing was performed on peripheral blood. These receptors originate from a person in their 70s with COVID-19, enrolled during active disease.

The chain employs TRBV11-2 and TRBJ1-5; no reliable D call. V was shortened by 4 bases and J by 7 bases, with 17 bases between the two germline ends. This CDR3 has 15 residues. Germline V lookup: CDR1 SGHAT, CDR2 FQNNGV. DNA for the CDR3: TGTGCCAGCAGCTATAGCTCCTTTCCTGGGCAGCCCCAGCATTTT. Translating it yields CASSYSSFPGQPQHF.

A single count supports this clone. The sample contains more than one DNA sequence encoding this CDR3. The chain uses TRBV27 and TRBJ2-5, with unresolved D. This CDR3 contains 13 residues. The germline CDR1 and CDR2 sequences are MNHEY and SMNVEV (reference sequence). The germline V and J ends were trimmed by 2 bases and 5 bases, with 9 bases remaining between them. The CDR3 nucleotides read TGTGCCAGCAGTTTACTGCCCGGGGAGACCCAGTACTTC. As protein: CASSLLPGETQYF.

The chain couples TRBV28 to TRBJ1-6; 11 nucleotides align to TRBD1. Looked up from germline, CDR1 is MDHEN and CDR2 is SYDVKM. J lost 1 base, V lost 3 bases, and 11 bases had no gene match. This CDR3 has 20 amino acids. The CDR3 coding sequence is TGTGCCAGCAGTTTCCCCCGGGACAGGGGGTTCTTATCCTATAATTCACCCCTCCACTTT. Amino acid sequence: CASSFPRDRGFLSYNSPLHF.

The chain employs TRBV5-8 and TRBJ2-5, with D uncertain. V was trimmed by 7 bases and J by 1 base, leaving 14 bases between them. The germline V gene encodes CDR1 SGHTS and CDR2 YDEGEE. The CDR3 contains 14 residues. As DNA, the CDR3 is TGTGCCAGCCACCACGATCTACTCCAAGAGACCCAGTACTTC. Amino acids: CASHHDLLQETQYF.

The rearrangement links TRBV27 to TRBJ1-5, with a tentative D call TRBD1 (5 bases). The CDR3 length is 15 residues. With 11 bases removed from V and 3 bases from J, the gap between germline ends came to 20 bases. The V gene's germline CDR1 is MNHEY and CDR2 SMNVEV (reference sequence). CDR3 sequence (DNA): TGTGCCTCCAGGGAGGGCGGAGGGGACAATCAGCCCCAGCATTTT. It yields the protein CASREGGGDNQPQHF.

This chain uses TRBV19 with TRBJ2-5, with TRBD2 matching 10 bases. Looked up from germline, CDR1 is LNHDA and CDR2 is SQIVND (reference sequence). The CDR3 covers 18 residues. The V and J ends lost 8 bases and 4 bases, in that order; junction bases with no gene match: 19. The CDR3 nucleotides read TGTGCCAGTCGCACCTCAAACATCCTAGCGGGAGAAGGAGAGACCCAGTACTTC. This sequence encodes CASRTSNILAGEGETQYF.

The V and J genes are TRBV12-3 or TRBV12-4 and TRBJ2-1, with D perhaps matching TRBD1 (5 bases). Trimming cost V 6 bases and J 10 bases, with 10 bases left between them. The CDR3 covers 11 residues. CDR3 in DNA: TGTGCCAGCAGCTATCAGGGAGAGCAGTTCTTC. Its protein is CASSYQGEQFF.

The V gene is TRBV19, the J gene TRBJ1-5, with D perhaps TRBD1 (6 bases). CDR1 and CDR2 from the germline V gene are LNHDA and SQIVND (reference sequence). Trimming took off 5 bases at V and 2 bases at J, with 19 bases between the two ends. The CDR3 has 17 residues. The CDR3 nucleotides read TGTGCCAGTAGTCCCCCGACCCGGGACATCGGCAATCAGCCCCAGCATTTT. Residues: CASSPPTRDIGNQPQHF.